One and the same sample provided the 4 T cell receptor beta chains below, sequenced in a study of cytomegalovirus exposure and HLA in healthy donors. The PCR was carried out with 60 Vbeta primers and 13 Jbeta primers. Sequencing was performed with immunoSEQ multiplex PCR; in TCRdb, only in-frame clones are kept and a portion is missing. The sample consists of around 130,000 clones, roughly 88% of them appearing once. Material: PBMCs. Every receptor here comes from a boy aged 5-17 years in good health and CMV-seronegative.

This rearrangement joins TRBV14 to TRBJ2-1; 9 bases are shared with TRBD2. V shed 4 bases and J 7 bases; nucleotides not matched to a gene: 8. This CDR3 comprises 15 residues. The germline V gene has CDR1 SGHDN and CDR2 FVKESK. The CDR3, as DNA: TGTGCCAGCAGCCTCCTGGCGGGAGGGCCGAATGAGCAGTTCTTC. Its protein is CASSLLAGGPNEQFF.

This chain uses TRBV29-1 with TRBJ2-3; D is perhaps TRBD1 (5 bases). CDR3 size: 14 residues. Trimming removed 0 bases from V and 2 bases from J, with 9 bases in between. CDR1 is SQVTM and CDR2 is ANQGSEA in the germline V gene. The CDR3 nucleotides read TGCAGCGTTGAAGACAGGGCTCACACAGATACGCAGTATTTT. It yields the protein CSVEDRAHTDTQYF.

This sequence joins TRBV25-1 and TRBJ2-1, with no clear D. The length of the CDR3 is 13 residues. Trimming left V 7 bases short and J 0 bases short, with 7 bases between. Germline lookup yields CDR1 MGHDK and CDR2 SYGVNS. As DNA, the CDR3 is TGTGCCAGCACGGTGAGCTCCTACAATGAGCAGTTCTTC. This translates into CASTVSSYNEQFF. Combining the CDR3 with reference TRBV25-1 and TRBJ2-1 gives the whole variable domain EADIYQTPRYLVIGTGKKITLECSQTMGHDKMYWYQQDPGMELHLIHYSYGVNSTEKGDLSSESTVSRIRTEHFPLTLESARPSHTSQYLCASTVSSYNEQFFGPGTRLTVL.

This clone has a single count. At one boundary the junction diverges from the germline segment, which might be a read error. The chain links TRBV25-1 to TRBJ1-2; D is unclear. This CDR3 comprises 12 residues. The germline CDR1 and CDR2 sequences are MGHDK and SYGVNS. CDR3 nucleotides: TGTGCCAGCAGTGATGACGGGGTGGGCTACCCCTTC. It yields the protein CASSDDGVGYPF.